One and the same sample provided the 25 T cell receptor beta chains below, sequenced in a study of blood T cell repertoires in COVID-19. The protocol was immunoSEQ multiplex PCR, while the TCRdb copy is restricted to in-frame clones and leaves out a portion. The sample lists approximately 260,000 clones, 75% to 90% occurring once. The sequenced material came from peripheral blood. These receptor sequences come from a woman between 65 and 79 years old with COVID-19, enrolled during active disease.

The chain uses TRBV19 and TRBJ1-6; TRBD1 matches at 7 bases. The V and J ends lost 5 bases and 7 bases, in that order; junction bases with no gene match: 2. This CDR3 has 13 amino acids. Looked up from germline, CDR1 is LNHDA and CDR2 is SQIVND (reference sequence). CDR3 amino acids: CASSATGNSPLHF. CDR3 in DNA: TGTGCCAGTAGTGCGACAGGGAATTCACCCCTCCACTTT.

This clone was seen only a few times. CDR3 in DNA: TGTGCCAGCAGCGAACGAGGTGCGGGAGAAGCGGATACGCAGTATTTT. Protein product: CASSERGAGEADTQYF. V is TRBV9 and J is TRBJ2-3, with TRBD2 matching over 7 bases. Germline assignment: CDR1 SGDLS and CDR2 YYNGEE. The CDR3 covers 16 residues. Trimming took 3 bases from V and 6 from J; bases not matched to a gene: 13. Supplemented by reference TRBV9 and TRBJ2-3, the full variable domain reads DSGVTQTPKHLITATGQRVTLRCSPRSGDLSVYWYQQSLDQGLQFLIQYYNGEERAKGNILERFSAQQFPDLHSELNLSSLELGDSALYFCASSERGAGEADTQYFGPGTRLTVL.

The V and J genes are TRBV27 and TRBJ1-5; a weak D match, TRBD1 (5 bases). V gave up 9 bases and J gave up 4 bases, with 16 bases separating them. This CDR3 is built from 14 residues. Looked up from germline, CDR1 is MNHEY and CDR2 is SMNVEV (reference sequence). Here the CDR3 reads CASSLGLGNQPQHF. CDR3 coding DNA: TGTGCCAGTTCGCTGGGACTTGGTAATCAGCCCCAGCATTTT.

The genes are TRBV9 and TRBJ1-6; 7 bases align to TRBD1. Germline V gene sequence: CDR1 SGDLS, CDR2 YYNGEE. The CDR3 totals 13 residues. V dropped 4 bases and J dropped 8; count of bases not matched to a gene: 3. The CDR3 sequence: CASSRGPDSPLHF. In DNA form, the CDR3 reads TGTGCCAGCAGCAGGGGGCCCGATTCACCCCTCCACTTT.

The chain carries TRBV4-3 and TRBJ2-1; maybe TRBD2 (5 bases). This CDR3 has 15 residues. V lost 0 bases and J 10 bases, leaving 16 bases between the germline ends. Germline-derived CDR1 and CDR2 are LGHNA and YSLEER. CDR3 bases: TGCGCCAGCAGCCAAGATGCGAGGAGACCGGGGGAGCAGTTCTTC. Its translation: CASSQDARRPGEQFF.

This chain uses TRBV6-2 or TRBV6-3 with TRBJ1-1, with no clear D. CDR1 is MNHEY, CDR2 SVGEGT, per germline. The CDR3 loop spans 14 amino acids. Trimming took 2 bases from V and 4 from J, leaving 11 bases between them. The CDR3 is CASSYGRRGTEAFF. The CDR3 nucleotides read TGTGCCAGCAGTTACGGTCGGAGAGGCACTGAAGCTTTCTTT.

The V and J genes are TRBV4-2 and TRBJ2-7; D call uncertain. CDR1 and CDR2 (germline): LGHNA, YNFKEQ. V shed 4 bases and J shed 5 bases, with 9 bases lying between them. The CDR3 runs to 12 residues. CDR3 DNA sequence: TGTGCCAGCAGCCCAAAAGGAGACGAGCAGTACTTC. Its protein is CASSPKGDEQYF.

The gene calls are TRBV30 and TRBJ2-7; TRBD1 matches 9 bases. CDR3 length: 15 amino acids. The V gene's germline CDR1 is GTSNPN and CDR2 SVGIG (reference sequence). With V trimmed by 5 bases and J by 3 bases, 11 bases remained unmatched. The CDR3 reads CAWGESWDRDYEQYF. CDR3 nucleotides: TGTGCCTGGGGTGAAAGCTGGGACAGGGACTACGAGCAGTACTTC.

Remarks on this clone: Within the sample, other DNA sequences also encode this same CDR3. This rearrangement joins TRBV10-3 to TRBJ2-7, with 9 positions matching TRBD1. CDR3 length: 13 residues. Losses at the gene ends were 2 bases for V and 6 bases for J; bases not matched to a gene: 2. Germline loops: CDR1 ENHRY, CDR2 SYGVKD. The CDR3 sequence: CAISELTGGEQYF. The CDR3 DNA follows: TGTGCCATCAGTGAGCTGACAGGGGGCGAGCAGTACTTC.

The chain joins TRBV6-5 to TRBJ1-2, with 7 bases identical to TRBD1. This CDR3 is 13 amino acids long. V was clipped by 0 bases and J by 6 bases; unmatched bases: 1. From germline, CDR1 is MNHEY and CDR2 SVGAGI. The CDR3 bases are TGTGCCAGCAGTTACTCGACAGGGAATGGCTACACCTTC. The encoded protein is CASSYSTGNGYTF.

This sequence joins TRBV29-1 and TRBJ1-5, with D perhaps TRBD1 (5 bases). The CDR3 is made up of 13 amino acids. Germline V lookup: CDR1 SQVTM, CDR2 ANQGSEA. Trimming shortened V by 4 bases and J by 10 bases, and 17 bases separated the two germline ends. This chain's CDR3 is CSVADGRDRPQHF. The CDR3 DNA reads TGCAGCGTTGCGGACGGACGCGACAGACCCCAGCATTTT.

The V call is TRBV3-1 (or the pseudogene TRBV3-2), the J call TRBJ2-1; the match to TRBD1 covers 12 bases. The CDR3 loop spans 17 amino acids. Trimming took 0 bases from V and 8 from J; bases not matched to a gene: 8. Germline values: CDR1 LGHDT, CDR2 YNNKEL (reference sequence). The CDR3 loop reads CASSQDLGTGGFDEQFF. The CDR3 bases are TGTGCCAGCAGCCAAGATCTCGGGACAGGGGGCTTCGATGAGCAGTTCTTC.

This sequence joins TRBV6-1 and TRBJ2-3; TRBD2 matches 8 bases. Germline lookup yields CDR1 MNHNS and CDR2 SASEGT. V gave up 2 bases and J gave up 3 bases; unmatched junction bases: 10. The CDR3 covers 17 residues. The CDR3: CASSERFSGTGTDTQYF. For the CDR3, the DNA is TGTGCCAGCAGTGAACGGTTTAGCGGGACGGGTACAGATACGCAGTATTTT.

The V call is TRBV6-5, the J call TRBJ2-7; perhaps TRBD2 as D (6 bases). The CDR3 spans 10 residues. Germline loops: CDR1 MNHEY, CDR2 SVGAGI. CDR3 nucleotides: TGTACCTCCGGGACTCGGGAGCAGTACTTC. This sequence encodes CTSGTREQYF.

The V and J genes are TRBV27 and TRBJ2-7, with 9 positions matching TRBD2. The CDR3 is 15 amino acids. V dropped 0 bases and J dropped 4; count of bases not matched to a gene: 4. Germline V gene sequence: CDR1 MNHEY, CDR2 SMNVEV (reference sequence). The CDR3 is CASSLSSGSIYEQYF. In DNA, the CDR3 is TGTGCCAGCAGTTTATCTAGCGGGAGTATATACGAGCAGTACTTC.

This rearrangement joins TRBV10-1 to TRBJ2-7, with TRBD2 matching 9 bases. Per the germline V gene, CDR1 is WNHNN and CDR2 is SYGVQD (reference sequence). This CDR3 contains 14 residues. CDR3: CLGVPTSGNYEQYF. In nucleotides, the CDR3 is TGCTTGGGGGTCCCGACTAGCGGAAATTACGAGCAGTACTTC.

The chain uses TRBV19 and TRBJ1-1, with 8 bases identical to TRBD1. Germline CDR1 and CDR2: LNHDA and SQIVND (reference sequence). CDR3 length: 13 residues. The V gene end was trimmed by 7 bases and the J gene end by 6 bases; junction bases not matched to a gene: 7. The CDR3 DNA reads as TGTGCCAGTAAGGCAGGGGGCGCCTCTGAAGCTTTCTTT. Its translation is CASKAGGASEAFF.

The chain links TRBV6-5 to TRBJ2-7; a weak D match, TRBD1 (5 bases). CDR3 size: 12 residues. Germline V gene data show CDR1 as MNHEY and CDR2 as SVGAGI. Trimming removed 9 bases from V and 0 bases from J, with 9 bases in between. In DNA form, the CDR3 reads TGTGCCAGTCGAGACAGCTCCTACGAGCAGTACTTC. Translation gives CASRDSSYEQYF.

The chain carries TRBV5-1 and TRBJ2-1; 12 bases are shared with TRBD2. Germline V gene lookup returns CDR1 SGHRS and CDR2 YFSETQ. The CDR3 sequence is 15 residues long. The V segment lost 4 bases and the J segment 7 bases; nucleotides outside the gene matches: 6. The CDR3 sequence is CASSPRTSGENEQFF. CDR3 bases: TGCGCCAGCAGCCCCCGGACTAGCGGGGAAAATGAGCAGTTCTTC.

This clone has a handful of counts. J is TRBJ2-7 and V is TRBV5-4; D gene uncertain. The CDR3 is made up of 15 amino acids. Trimming removed 0 bases from V and 0 bases from J, with 10 bases in between. Germline V gene sequence: CDR1 SGHNT, CDR2 YYREEE (reference sequence). CDR3 DNA sequence: TGTGCCAGCAGCTTGGTGGGTCAGGCCTCCTACGAGCAGTACTTC. Its protein is CASSLVGQASYEQYF. The complete variable domain, with remaining parts taken from reference TRBV5-4 and TRBJ2-7, reads ETGVTQSPTHLIKTRGQQVTLRCSSQSGHNTVSWYQQALGQGPQFIFQYYREEENGRGNFPPRFSGLQFPNYSSELNVNALELDDSALYLCASSLVGQASYEQYFGPGTRLTVT.

The CDR3 loop is CASSLDSGQNTYEQYF. CDR3 in DNA: TGTGCCAGCAGCCTTGATTCGGGACAGAATACCTACGAGCAGTACTTC. The J gene is TRBJ2-7, the V gene TRBV7-2; 7 positions match TRBD1. Trimming cost V 5 bases and J 2 bases; bases outside gene matches: 12. The CDR3 is 16 residues long. Germline CDR1 and CDR2: SGHTA and FQGNSA.

The chain is built from TRBV7-9 and TRBJ2-1; TRBD2 is a possible D gene (6 bases). The length of the CDR3 is 16 residues. Germline CDR1 SEHNR, CDR2 FQNEAQ (reference sequence). Trimming took 4 bases from V and 4 from J, leaving 17 bases between them. The CDR3 sequence: CASSSTSGPRYNEQFF. The CDR3 DNA reads TGTGCCAGCAGCTCTACAAGCGGGCCCCGTTACAATGAGCAGTTCTTC.

This chain links TRBV19 with TRBJ2-1; 7 bases fit TRBD1. Germline CDR1 and CDR2: LNHDA and SQIVND (reference sequence). This CDR3 comprises 13 residues. Trimming removed 6 bases from V and 13 bases from J; junction bases left unmatched: 12. In DNA, the CDR3 is TGTGCCAGTAGCGCCGGGACAGCCGATAGTCAGTTCTTC. Protein sequence: CASSAGTADSQFF.

This rearrangement joins TRBV7-3 to TRBJ2-2; TRBD2 matches at 7 bases. The V segment lost 5 bases and the J segment 3 bases; nucleotides outside the gene matches: 24. Germline V gene lookup returns CDR1 SGHTA and CDR2 FQGTGA. CDR3 size: 21 residues. CDR3 residues: CASSPRGAGEAKFLYTGELFF. DNA for the CDR3: TGTGCCAGCAGCCCTAGGGGTGCGGGAGAGGCCAAGTTTTTATACACCGGGGAGCTGTTTTTT.

This sequence joins TRBV24-1 and TRBJ1-4; D may be TRBD1 (5 bases). CDR3 length equals 16 residues. The germline V gene encodes CDR1 KGHDR and CDR2 SFDVKD. Deletions cut 2 bases from V and 1 base from J, with 10 bases between. The CDR3 loop is CATSDSSTETNEKLFF. The CDR3 nucleotides read TGTGCCACCAGTGATTCCTCGACAGAAACTAATGAAAAACTGTTTTTT.